This TCR beta chain emerged from a study of T cell responses to AZD1222 COVID-19 vaccine. Study-wide results and caveats: Repertoire sampling was restricted to post-peak T cell response timepoints. Most donors were white British and more were female, and clonal diversity was possibly underestimated. Only a handful of AZD1222 recipients, more than 5 in all, had baseline seropositivity.

Using immunoSEQ multiplex PCR, the repertoire was profiled, and TCRdb retains in-frame clones only, with some absent. This table has about 140,000 clones, about 92% appearing once. Worth noting for this clone: The antigen is unknown.

The sample was peripheral blood, taken on day 0 of AZD1222 vaccination. This sequence originates from an adult in good health.

The CDR3 DNA sequence: TGTGCCAGCAGTTATTGGGGGCGCACTGAAGCTTTCTTT. Protein sequence: CASSYWGRTEAFF. The V call is TRBV6-2 or TRBV6-3, the J call TRBJ1-1, with D possibly matching TRBD1 (6 bases). The CDR3 has 13 residues. Trimming stripped 3 bases from V and 4 bases from J, with 9 bases between. CDR1 is MNHEY, CDR2 SVGEGT, per germline.